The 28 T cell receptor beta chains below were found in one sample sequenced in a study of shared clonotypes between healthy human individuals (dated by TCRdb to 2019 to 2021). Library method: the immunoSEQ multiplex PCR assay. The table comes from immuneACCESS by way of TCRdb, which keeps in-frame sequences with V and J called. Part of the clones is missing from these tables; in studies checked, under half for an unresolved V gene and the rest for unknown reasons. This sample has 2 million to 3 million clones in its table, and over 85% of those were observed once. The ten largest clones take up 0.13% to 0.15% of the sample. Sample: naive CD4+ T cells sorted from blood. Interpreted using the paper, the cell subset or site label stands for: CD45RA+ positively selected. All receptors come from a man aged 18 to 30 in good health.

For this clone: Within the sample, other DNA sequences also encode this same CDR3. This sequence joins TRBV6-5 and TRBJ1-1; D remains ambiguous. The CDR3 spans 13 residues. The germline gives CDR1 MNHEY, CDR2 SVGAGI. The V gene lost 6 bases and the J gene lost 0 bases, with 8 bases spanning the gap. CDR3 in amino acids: CASSPPLNTEAFF. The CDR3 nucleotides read TGTGCCAGCAGCCCACCCCTGAACACTGAAGCTTTCTTT.

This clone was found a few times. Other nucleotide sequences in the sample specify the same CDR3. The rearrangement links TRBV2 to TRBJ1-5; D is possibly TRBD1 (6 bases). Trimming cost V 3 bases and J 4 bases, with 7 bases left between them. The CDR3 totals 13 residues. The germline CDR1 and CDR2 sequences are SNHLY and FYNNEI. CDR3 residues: CASSDQGNQPQHF. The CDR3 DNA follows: TGTGCCAGCAGTGACCAGGGGAATCAGCCCCAGCATTTT. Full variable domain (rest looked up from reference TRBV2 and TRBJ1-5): EPEVTQTPSHQVTQMGQEVILRCVPISNHLYFYWYRQILGQKVEFLVSFYNNEISEKSEIFDDQFSVERPDGSNFTLKIRSTKLEDSAMYFCASSDQGNQPQHFGDGTRLSIL.

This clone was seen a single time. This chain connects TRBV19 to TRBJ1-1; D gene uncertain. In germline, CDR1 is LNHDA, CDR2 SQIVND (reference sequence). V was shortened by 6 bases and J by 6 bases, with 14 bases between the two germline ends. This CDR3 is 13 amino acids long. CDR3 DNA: TGTGCCAGTAGCACCGACCCACGCTCTGAAGCTTTCTTT. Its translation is CASSTDPRSEAFF. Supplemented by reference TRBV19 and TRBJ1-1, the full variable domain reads DGGITQSPKYLFRKEGQNVTLSCEQNLNHDAMYWYRQDPGQGLRLIYYSQIVNDFQKGDIAEGYSVSREKKESFPLTVTSAQKNPTAFYLCASSTDPRSEAFFGQGTRLTVV.

CDR3 sequence: CASSSQSGSSYNEQFF. In DNA form, the CDR3 reads TGTGCCAGCAGCTCCCAAAGCGGTAGCTCCTACAATGAGCAGTTCTTC. The chain carries TRBV11-3 and TRBJ2-1; D might be TRBD2 (5 bases). With 4 bases removed from V and 0 bases from J, the gap between germline ends came to 13 bases. This CDR3 has 16 amino acids. Germline loops: CDR1 SGHNT, CDR2 YENEEA.

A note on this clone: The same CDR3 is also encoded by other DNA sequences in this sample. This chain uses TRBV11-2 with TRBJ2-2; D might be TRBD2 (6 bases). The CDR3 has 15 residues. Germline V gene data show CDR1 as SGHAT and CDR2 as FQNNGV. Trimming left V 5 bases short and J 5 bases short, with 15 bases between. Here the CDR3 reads CASSQQGAGTGELFF. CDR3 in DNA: TGTGCCAGCAGCCAGCAAGGGGCGGGGACCGGGGAGCTGTTTTTT.

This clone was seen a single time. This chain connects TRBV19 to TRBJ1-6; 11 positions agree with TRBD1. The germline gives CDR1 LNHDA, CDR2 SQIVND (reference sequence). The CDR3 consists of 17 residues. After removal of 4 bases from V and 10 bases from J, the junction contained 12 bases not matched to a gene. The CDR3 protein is CASSTIGQGAGRSPLHF. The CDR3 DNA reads TGTGCCAGTAGTACAATCGGACAGGGGGCTGGTCGCTCACCCCTCCACTTT.

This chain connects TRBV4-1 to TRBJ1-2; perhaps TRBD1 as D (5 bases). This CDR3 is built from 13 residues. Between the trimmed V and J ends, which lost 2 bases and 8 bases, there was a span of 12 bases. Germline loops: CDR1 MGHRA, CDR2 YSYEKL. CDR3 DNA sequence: TGCGCCAGCAGCCAATCGAGGGACTCGGGCTACACCTTC. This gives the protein CASSQSRDSGYTF.

CDR3 protein: CASRGSGNEKLFF. The CDR3 DNA follows: TGTGCCAGTCGGGGAAGCGGTAATGAAAAACTGTTTTTT. The chain combines TRBV5-5 with TRBJ1-4; D unclear. Per the germline V gene, CDR1 is SGHKS and CDR2 is YYEKEE (reference sequence). The CDR3 contains 13 residues. V shed 8 bases and J shed 4 bases, with 12 bases lying between them.

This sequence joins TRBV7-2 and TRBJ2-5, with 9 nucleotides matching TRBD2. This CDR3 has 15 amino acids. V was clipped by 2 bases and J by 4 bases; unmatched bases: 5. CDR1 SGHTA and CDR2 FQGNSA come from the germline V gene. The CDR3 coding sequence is TGTGCCAGCAGCTTATGGGTTAGCGGGGGAGAGACCCAGTACTTC. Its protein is CASSLWVSGGETQYF.

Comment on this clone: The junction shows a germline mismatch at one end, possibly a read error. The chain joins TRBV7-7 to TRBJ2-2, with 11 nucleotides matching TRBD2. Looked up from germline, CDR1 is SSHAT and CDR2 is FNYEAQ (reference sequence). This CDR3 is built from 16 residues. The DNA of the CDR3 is TGTGCTAGCAGCCGCGGACTAGCGGGGAACACCGGGGAGCTGTTTTTT. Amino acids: CASSRGLAGNTGELFF.

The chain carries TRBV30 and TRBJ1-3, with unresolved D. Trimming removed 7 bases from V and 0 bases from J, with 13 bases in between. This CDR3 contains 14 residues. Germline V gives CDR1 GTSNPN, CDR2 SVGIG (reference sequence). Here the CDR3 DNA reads TGTGCCTCGCAAAAGACGATCTCTGGAAACACCATATATTTT. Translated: CASQKTISGNTIYF. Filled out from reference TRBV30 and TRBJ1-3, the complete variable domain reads SQTIHQWPATLVQPVGSPLSLECTVEGTSNPNLYWYRQAAGRGLQLLFYSVGIGQISSEVPQNLSASRPQDRQFILSSKKLLLSDSGFYLCASQKTISGNTIYFGEGSWLTVV.

This CDR3 reads CASSLRGPYNSPLHF. The CDR3 region has the DNA TGTGCCAGCAGTTTGCGCGGCCCTTATAATTCACCCCTCCACTTT. V is TRBV6-5 and J is TRBJ1-6; D call uncertain. Germline V gene sequence: CDR1 MNHEY, CDR2 SVGAGI. This CDR3 has 15 amino acids. V was shortened by 4 bases and J by 4 bases, with 11 bases between the two germline ends.

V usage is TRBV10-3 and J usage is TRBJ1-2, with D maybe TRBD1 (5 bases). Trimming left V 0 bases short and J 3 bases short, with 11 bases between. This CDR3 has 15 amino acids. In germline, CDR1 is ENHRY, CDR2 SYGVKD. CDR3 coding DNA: TGTGCCATCAGTGAGTCGGGGGAGCGAGACTATGGCTACACCTTC. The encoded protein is CAISESGERDYGYTF.

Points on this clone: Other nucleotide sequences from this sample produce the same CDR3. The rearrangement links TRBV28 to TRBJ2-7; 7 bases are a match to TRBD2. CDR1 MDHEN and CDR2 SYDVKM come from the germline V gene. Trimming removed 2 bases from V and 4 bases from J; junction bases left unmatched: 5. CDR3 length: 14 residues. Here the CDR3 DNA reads TGTGCCAGCAGTTTAGGCGGGGGAACGTACGAGCAGTACTTC. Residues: CASSLGGGTYEQYF.

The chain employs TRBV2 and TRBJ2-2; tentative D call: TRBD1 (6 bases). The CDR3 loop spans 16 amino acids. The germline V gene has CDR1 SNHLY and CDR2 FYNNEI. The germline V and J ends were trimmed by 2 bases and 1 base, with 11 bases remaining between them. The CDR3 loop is CASSENRAGNTGELFF. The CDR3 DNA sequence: TGTGCCAGCAGTGAAAACAGGGCGGGGAACACCGGGGAGCTGTTTTTT.

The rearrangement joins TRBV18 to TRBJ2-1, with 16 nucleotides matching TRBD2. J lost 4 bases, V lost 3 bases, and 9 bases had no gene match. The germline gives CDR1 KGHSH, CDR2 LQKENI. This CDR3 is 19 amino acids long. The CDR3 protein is CASSPPLSGLAGGYNEQFF. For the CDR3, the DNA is TGTGCCAGCTCACCGCCCCTCTCGGGACTAGCGGGGGGGTACAATGAGCAGTTCTTC.

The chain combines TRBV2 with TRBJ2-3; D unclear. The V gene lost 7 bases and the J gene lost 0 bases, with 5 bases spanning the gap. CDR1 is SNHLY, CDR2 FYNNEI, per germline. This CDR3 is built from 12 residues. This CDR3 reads CASKDSTDTQYF. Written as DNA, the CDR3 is TGTGCCAGCAAGGACAGCACAGATACGCAGTATTTT.

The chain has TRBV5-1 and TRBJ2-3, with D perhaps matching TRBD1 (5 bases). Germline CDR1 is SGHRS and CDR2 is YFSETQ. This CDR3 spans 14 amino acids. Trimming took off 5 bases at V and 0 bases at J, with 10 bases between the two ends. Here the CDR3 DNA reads TGCGCCAGCAGTGGGGCCACTAGCACAGATACGCAGTATTTT. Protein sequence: CASSGATSTDTQYF.

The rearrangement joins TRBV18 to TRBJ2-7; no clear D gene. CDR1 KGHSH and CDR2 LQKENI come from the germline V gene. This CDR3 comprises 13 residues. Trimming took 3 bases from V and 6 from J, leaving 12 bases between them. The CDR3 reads CASSPGSVFEQYF. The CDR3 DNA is TGTGCCAGCTCACCGGGATCCGTGTTCGAGCAGTACTTC.

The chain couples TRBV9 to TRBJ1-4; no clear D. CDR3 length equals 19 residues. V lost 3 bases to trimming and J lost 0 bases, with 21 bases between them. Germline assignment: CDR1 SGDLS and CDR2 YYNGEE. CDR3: CASSADPTWVSATNEKLFF. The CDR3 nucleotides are TGTGCCAGCAGCGCAGACCCGACCTGGGTATCTGCAACTAATGAAAAACTGTTTTTT.

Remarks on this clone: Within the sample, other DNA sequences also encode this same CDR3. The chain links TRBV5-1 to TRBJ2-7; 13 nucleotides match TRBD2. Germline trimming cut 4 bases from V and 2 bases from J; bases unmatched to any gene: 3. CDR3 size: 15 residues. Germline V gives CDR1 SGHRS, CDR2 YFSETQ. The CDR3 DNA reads TGCGCCAGCAGCAGGACTAGCGGGAGCCCCTACGAGCAGTACTTC. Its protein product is CASSRTSGSPYEQYF.

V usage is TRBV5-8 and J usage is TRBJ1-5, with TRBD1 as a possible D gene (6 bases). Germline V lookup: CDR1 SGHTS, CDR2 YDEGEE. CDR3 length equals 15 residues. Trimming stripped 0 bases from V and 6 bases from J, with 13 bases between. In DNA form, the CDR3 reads TGTGCCAGCAGCTTGGTCAGGGGAGTGAGTCAGCCCCAGCATTTT. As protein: CASSLVRGVSQPQHF.

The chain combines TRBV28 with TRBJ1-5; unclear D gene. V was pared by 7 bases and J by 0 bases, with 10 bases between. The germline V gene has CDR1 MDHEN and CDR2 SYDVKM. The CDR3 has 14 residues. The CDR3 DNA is TGTGCCAGCACCGGACCCTCTAGCAATCAGCCCCAGCATTTT. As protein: CASTGPSSNQPQHF.

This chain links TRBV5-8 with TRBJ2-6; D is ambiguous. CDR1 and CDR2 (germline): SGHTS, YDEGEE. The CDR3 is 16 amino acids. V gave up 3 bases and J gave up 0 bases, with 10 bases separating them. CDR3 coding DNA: TGTGCCAGCAGCTCTCAGGTACTCTCTGGGGCCAACGTCCTGACTTTC. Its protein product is CASSSQVLSGANVLTF.

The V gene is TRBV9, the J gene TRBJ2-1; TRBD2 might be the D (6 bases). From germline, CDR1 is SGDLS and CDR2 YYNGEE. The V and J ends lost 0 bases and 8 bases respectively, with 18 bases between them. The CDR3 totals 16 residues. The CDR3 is CASSVGTGLAVDEQFF. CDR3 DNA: TGTGCCAGCAGCGTAGGGACGGGACTCGCAGTGGATGAGCAGTTCTTC.

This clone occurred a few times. CDR3 nucleotides: TGTGCCAGTAGCTTGGGACAGGGGGGCACAGATACGCAGTATTTT. Protein product: CASSLGQGGTDTQYF. The chain carries TRBV19 and TRBJ2-3; the match to TRBD1 covers 11 bases. J gave up 1 base and V 6 bases, and 3 bases lay outside the gene matches. This CDR3 is 15 amino acids long. The germline gives CDR1 LNHDA, CDR2 SQIVND (reference sequence).

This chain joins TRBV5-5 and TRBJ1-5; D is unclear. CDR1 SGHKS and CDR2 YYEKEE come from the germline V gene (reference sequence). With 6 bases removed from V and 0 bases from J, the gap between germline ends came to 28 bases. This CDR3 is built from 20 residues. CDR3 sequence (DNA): TGTGCCAGCATCTCAACCCCGTTCGCCGGTGTAGGGTTTAGCAATCAGCCCCAGCATTTT. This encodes CASISTPFAGVGFSNQPQHF.

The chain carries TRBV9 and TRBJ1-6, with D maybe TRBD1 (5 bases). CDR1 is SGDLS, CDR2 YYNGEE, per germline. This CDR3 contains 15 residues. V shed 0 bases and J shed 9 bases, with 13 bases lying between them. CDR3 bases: TGTGCCAGCAGCGTAGAGCTAGGGGACGGTTCACCCCTCCACTTT. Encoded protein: CASSVELGDGSPLHF.